This T cell receptor beta chain was identified in a study of T cells in Graves' hyperthyroidism and ophthalmopathy. The germline V gene encodes CDR1 SGHRS and CDR2 YFSETQ. CDR3 length equals 15 residues. V lost 0 bases and J 2 bases, leaving 10 bases between the germline ends. Study-level results: Blood also held most thyroid clonotypes expanded beyond 0.001.

This clonotype occurred many times. Its antigen is not known. It was RNA transcripts that yielded the amplified TCR beta CDR3 regions. The TCR CDR3 was amplified in a first-round RT-PCR using the HTBI primer set. MiXCR, run by TCRdb on the multiplex PCR reads, gives a single entry per CDR3 protein. This sample has around 300,000 distinct CDR3 sequences, with 12% to 15% found just once. The hyperthyroidism patients had all been newly diagnosed, and their disease duration was under 2 months. Their ages ranged from 18 to 65 years. Patients were excluded because of uncontrolled infection, other autoimmune disease, pregnancy or lactation. It was at first hyperthyroidism diagnosis, before any ophthalmopathy symptoms, that the blood sample was taken.

This chain uses TRBV5-1 with TRBJ2-3; TRBD1 might be the D (5 bases). The sample comprised blood. This clonotype was sampled from a woman between 45 and 60 years old with Graves' hyperthyroidism that later progressed to Graves' ophthalmopathy. CDR3 amino acids: CASSLATVVTDTQYF. DNA of the CDR3: TGCGCCAGCAGCTTGGCGACAGTTGTCACAGATACGCAGTATTTT.